This T cell receptor beta chain is from a study of identifying expanded T cells in peripheral blood. General study results and limits: Variance in clone template counts between two-week samples significantly increased with total template count across all healthy donors. Over about two and four weeks, about 15 and 19 clones changed, versus 1.2 between replicates.

Healthy donors had no documented immune events, such as infections, while sampled. Germline V lookup: CDR1 MDHEN, CDR2 SYDVKM. Trimming left V 2 bases short and J 11 bases short, with 24 bases between. The length of the CDR3 is 16 residues. Produced via immunoSEQ multiplex PCR; TCRdb's table is partial and in-frame only. The table has under 150,000 clones, approximately 84% seen once; the top ten hold 2.5% to 4%. For this clone: No antigen is known for it.

V usage is TRBV28 and J usage is TRBJ1-2; perhaps TRBD1 as D (5 bases). The receptor was derived from a person aged 18 to 75 in good health. The specimen sequenced was blood. CDR3 protein: CASSLDSHTLGFSYTF. CDR3 DNA sequence: TGTGCCAGCAGTTTAGACAGTCACACCCTTGGATTTTCGTACACCTTC.